These 27 T cell receptor beta chains originate from one sample sequenced in a study of spatial heterogeneity in lung cancer. The time point: sample taken at primary tumor resection. TCRdb re-called the 5' RACE reads with MiXCR, one entry per CDR3 protein. The sample lists 35,000 to 55,000 distinct CDR3 sequences; approximately 7% were seen once. This specimen was PBMCs, taken at surgery. These receptors came from a female donor with early-stage non-small cell lung cancer.

In this sample, this clonotype turned up many times. The chain links TRBV28 to TRBJ2-7, with D possibly called TRBD1 or TRBD2 (5 bases each). Per germline, CDR1 MDHEN and CDR2 SYDVKM. CDR3 size: 13 residues. V was shortened by 7 bases and J by 6 bases, with 16 bases between the two germline ends. CDR3 sequence reads: CASTPPGPLEQYF. The CDR3 DNA follows: TGTGCCAGCACCCCCCCGGGACCCCTCGAGCAGTACTTC.

This clonotype was observed at least ten times. This sequence joins TRBV18 and TRBJ1-4, with D unresolved. Germline V gene data show CDR1 as KGHSH and CDR2 as LQKENI. Trimming took off 4 bases at V and 4 bases at J, with 16 bases between the two ends. The CDR3 is 16 amino acids. CDR3 bases: TGTGCCAGCTCACAAGGACGGCCCGTTGATAATGAAAAACTGTTTTTT. Translation: CASSQGRPVDNEKLFF.

V is TRBV6-5 and J is TRBJ1-2; 12 bases are shared with TRBD1. Germline V CDR1 and CDR2: MNHEY, SVGAGI. The ends lost 6 bases at V and 6 bases at J; junction bases unmatched: 8. This CDR3 comprises 15 residues. This chain's CDR3 is CASRQTGTGGNGYTF. The CDR3 DNA sequence: TGTGCCAGCAGGCAAACCGGGACAGGGGGCAATGGCTACACCTTC.

In its sample, this clonotype was seen many times. The genes are TRBV7-9 and TRBJ1-5, with a weak D call TRBD1 (6 bases). Trimming took off 5 bases at V and 6 bases at J, with 17 bases between the two ends. The CDR3 has 15 amino acids. Germline-derived CDR1 and CDR2 are SEHNR and FQNEAQ (reference sequence). CDR3 coding DNA: TGTGCCAGCAGCCACACCCCAGGGGCAGGTCAGCCCCAGCATTTT. Amino acids: CASSHTPGAGQPQHF.

This clonotype was seen many times. The rearrangement links TRBV10-2 to TRBJ2-3; 7 positions match TRBD2. CDR1 is WSHSY and CDR2 is SAAADI in the germline V gene. The junction had 4 bases not matched to a gene; V was cut back by 5 bases and J by 2 bases. The CDR3 covers 14 residues. For the CDR3, the DNA is TGCGCCAGCAGTCACGGGAGGAACACAGATACGCAGTATTTT. It yields the protein CASSHGRNTDTQYF.

Ten or more counts support this clonotype. The chain joins TRBV13 to TRBJ2-7; 7 bases line up with TRBD1. V lost 6 bases, J lost 4 bases, and 12 bases stayed unmatched. CDR1 and CDR2 (germline): PRHDT, FYEKMQ (reference sequence). CDR3 length: 15 residues. DNA of the CDR3: TGTGCCAGCAGTTTTTCCCAATCCAGGGGGTACGAGCAGTACTTC. It encodes CASSFSQSRGYEQYF.

In DNA form, the CDR3 reads TGCGCCAGCAGCCAAGTGGGAGGACAGAAGGATTCACCCCTCCACTTT. Protein product: CASSQVGGQKDSPLHF. V is TRBV4-1 and J is TRBJ1-6; D is possibly TRBD1 (6 bases). CDR3 size: 16 residues. Trimming removed 1 base from V and 8 bases from J, with 15 bases in between. Germline V gives CDR1 MGHRA, CDR2 YSYEKL.

This clonotype showed up many times. V gene TRBV7-8 combines with J gene TRBJ1-2, with D tentatively TRBD1 (6 bases). The germline gives CDR1 SGHVS, CDR2 FQNEAQ. The CDR3 sequence is 16 residues long. Trimming pared 5 bases from V and 5 bases from J, leaving 21 bases between. The CDR3 DNA is TGTGCCAGCAGCCTCAGATTTGGACAGACCTCGTATGGCTACACCTTC. It translates to CASSLRFGQTSYGYTF.

V is TRBV12-3 or TRBV12-4 and J is TRBJ2-1; TRBD2 matches 11 bases. The ends lost 6 bases at V and 4 bases at J; junction bases unmatched: 11. CDR3 size: 17 residues. In nucleotides, the CDR3 is TGTGCCAGCAGACTTACTAGCGGGGGACTTCCTTACAATGAGCAGTTCTTC. Its translation: CASRLTSGGLPYNEQFF.

This clonotype was observed many times. DNA for the CDR3: TGTGCCAGCAGCTTAAGCCCGGCGGGGGTCAATGAGCAGTTCTTC. Translation gives CASSLSPAGVNEQFF. The chain combines TRBV11-3 with TRBJ2-1; 7 bases align to TRBD2. Trimming removed 2 bases from V and 6 bases from J; junction bases left unmatched: 7. CDR1 and CDR2 from the germline V gene are SGHNT and YENEEA. The CDR3 runs to 15 residues.

The sample holds many counts of this clonotype. DNA of the CDR3: TGTGCCAGCAGAGTAATAAACAGGGTCGGTGACACCTTC. As protein: CASRVINRVGDTF. The chain uses TRBV2 and TRBJ1-2, with TRBD1 as a possible D gene (6 bases). CDR3 length: 13 amino acids. V lost 6 bases and J lost 12, with 20 bases in between. Germline V CDR1 and CDR2: SNHLY, FYNNEI.

This clonotype was recorded many times. The chain uses TRBV4-1 and TRBJ1-1; D unresolved. V dropped 0 bases and J dropped 2 bases, with 16 bases sitting between them. This CDR3 comprises 17 residues. Germline CDR1 MGHRA, CDR2 YSYEKL. The chain's CDR3 is CASSQDSGEMYNTEAFF. As DNA, the CDR3 is TGCGCCAGCAGCCAAGATAGTGGGGAGATGTATAACACTGAAGCTTTCTTT.

This clonotype was picked up many times. The rearrangement uses TRBV7-3 and TRBJ2-3; D ambiguous. Germline V gives CDR1 SGHTA, CDR2 FQGTGA. The CDR3 has 11 residues. Between the trimmed V and J ends, which lost 5 bases and 11 bases, there was a span of 11 bases. The CDR3 DNA follows: TGTGCCAGCAGCAACGTTAATGTGCAGTATTTT. This encodes CASSNVNVQYF.

The CDR3, as DNA: TGTGCCAGCTCAAAAAACAGGGGGCGGAGAGGCAATGAGCAGTTCTTC. Protein: CASSKNRGRRGNEQFF. The J gene is TRBJ2-1, the V gene TRBV18, with 9 nucleotides matching TRBD1. Losses at the gene ends were 5 bases for V and 6 bases for J; bases not matched to a gene: 11. The CDR3 extends over 16 amino acids. Germline CDR1 reads KGHSH; CDR2 reads LQKENI.

This clonotype has more than one count but fewer than ten. The chain carries TRBV6-6 and TRBJ1-4; no reliable D call. This CDR3 contains 14 residues. Germline V gives CDR1 MNHNY, CDR2 SVGAGI (reference sequence). Trimming shortened V by 5 bases and J by 4 bases, and 11 bases separated the two germline ends. CDR3 sequence: CASSVGGHNEKLFF. The DNA of the CDR3 is TGTGCCAGCAGTGTAGGAGGTCATAATGAAAAACTGTTTTTT.

Only a few counts were recorded for this clonotype. V is TRBV5-8 and J is TRBJ2-5; D is possibly TRBD1 (5 bases). The germline CDR1 and CDR2 sequences are SGHTS and YDEGEE. The CDR3 length is 13 residues. V lost 2 bases and J lost 1, with 6 bases in between. CDR3 nucleotides: TGTGCCAGCAGCTTACAGGTCCAAGAGACCCAGTACTTC. Protein: CASSLQVQETQYF.

The J gene is TRBJ2-3, the V gene TRBV20-1; weak D call: TRBD2 (5 bases). The ends were cut back, 3 bases at V and 0 bases at J, with 13 bases in the middle. Germline CDR1 reads DFQATT; CDR2 reads SNEGSKA (reference sequence). This CDR3 spans 15 amino acids. The DNA for the CDR3 is TGCAGTGCTAGGGGAGCGGCGACTAGCACAGATACGCAGTATTTT. Its protein is CSARGAATSTDTQYF.

This clonotype showed up just a few times. This chain connects TRBV6-2 or TRBV6-3 to TRBJ2-1; 9 bases line up with TRBD2. CDR3 length equals 14 residues. Looked up from germline, CDR1 is MNHEY and CDR2 is SVGEGT. V gave up 6 bases and J gave up 10 bases; unmatched junction bases: 10. The CDR3 spells CASSEPGLAPEQFF. The CDR3 DNA follows: TGTGCCAGCAGCGAACCGGGACTAGCTCCCGAGCAGTTCTTC.

The CDR3: CASSGAGSSYEQYF. The CDR3 DNA reads TGTGCCAGCAGTGGGGCAGGGAGCTCCTACGAGCAGTACTTC. The chain employs TRBV12-3 or TRBV12-4 and TRBJ2-7; the D call may be TRBD1 or TRBD2 (5 bases each). Trimming cost V 5 bases and J 0 bases, with 11 bases left between them. The CDR3 loop spans 14 amino acids.

This clonotype was observed many times. The gene calls are TRBV7-9 and TRBJ1-1, with no clear D. Trimming removed 8 bases from V and 4 bases from J, with 14 bases in between. CDR3 length: 13 amino acids. The V gene's germline CDR1 is SEHNR and CDR2 FQNEAQ (reference sequence). The CDR3 reads CASHSAVGTEAFF. The CDR3 DNA reads TGTGCCAGCCACTCGGCAGTGGGCACTGAAGCTTTCTTT.

This clonotype appeared many times. The chain uses TRBV5-8 and TRBJ1-2; D possibly corresponds to TRBD1 (6 bases). Trimming stripped 3 bases from V and 7 bases from J, with 22 bases between. The length of the CDR3 is 16 residues. CDR1 and CDR2 from the germline V gene are SGHTS and YDEGEE. In DNA form, the CDR3 reads TGTGCCAGCAGCTCCCAGATGGGGGGGCTGGCGCGTGGCTACACCTTC. It translates to CASSSQMGGLARGYTF.

In this sample, this clonotype turned up many times. One end of the junction is discordant with germline, which a read error may explain. V is TRBV7-2 and J is TRBJ2-6; 10 bases align to TRBD2. There are 17 residues in the CDR3. The germline V gene encodes CDR1 SGHTA and CDR2 FQGNSA. The CDR3 region has the DNA TGTGCCAGCAGCCTAGCGGGGGCGACCTCTGGGGCCAACGTCCTGACTTTC. Protein sequence: CASSLAGATSGANVLTF.

This clonotype has just a few counts. The rearrangement links TRBV12-3 or TRBV12-4 to TRBJ2-1; possibly TRBD2 for D (6 bases). Trimming stripped 10 bases from V and 5 bases from J, with 15 bases between. The CDR3 consists of 13 residues. CDR3 region: CATAGRRDNEQFF. DNA of the CDR3: TGTGCCACGGCGGGACGCAGGGACAATGAGCAGTTCTTC.

This clonotype was detected many times. The chain combines TRBV6-5 with TRBJ2-5; 8 bases are a match to TRBD2. Losses at the gene ends were 6 bases for V and 6 bases for J; bases not matched to a gene: 12. This CDR3 spans 15 amino acids. Germline V lookup: CDR1 MNHEY, CDR2 SVGAGI. The CDR3 spells CASSDGGAQEKTQYF. The CDR3 bases are TGTGCCAGCAGCGACGGGGGGGCGCAGGAAAAGACCCAGTACTTC.

This clonotype was seen a few times. V and J are TRBV5-4 and TRBJ2-2, with unresolved D. Looked up from germline, CDR1 is SGHNT and CDR2 is YYREEE (reference sequence). V shed 4 bases and J shed 6 bases, with 10 bases lying between them. This CDR3 comprises 13 residues. The CDR3, as DNA: TGTGCCAGCAGCATCGATTTATCCGGGGAGCTGTTTTTT. Encoded protein: CASSIDLSGELFF.

This clonotype was seen at least ten times. The CDR3 protein is CASSFGSGTGSDQPQHF. As DNA, the CDR3 is TGTGCCAGCAGTTTTGGATCGGGGACAGGGAGCGATCAGCCCCAGCATTTT. V usage is TRBV12-3 or TRBV12-4 and J usage is TRBJ1-5; 9 bases line up with TRBD1. CDR3 length equals 17 residues. The ends lost 3 bases at V and 5 bases at J; junction bases unmatched: 11.

This clonotype showed up many times. The DNA of the CDR3 is TGTGCCAGCAGCCTATCCGGAGGCCCGGGTTACAATGAGCAGTTCTTC. It yields the protein CASSLSGGPGYNEQFF. The chain has TRBV9 and TRBJ2-1; D perhaps matches TRBD2 (5 bases). This CDR3 comprises 16 residues. Looked up from germline, CDR1 is SGDLS and CDR2 is YYNGEE. Trimming pared 4 bases from V and 4 bases from J, leaving 18 bases between. The full variable domain, rest sourced from reference TRBV9 and TRBJ2-1, is DSGVTQTPKHLITATGQRVTLRCSPRSGDLSVYWYQQSLDQGLQFLIQYYNGEERAKGNILERFSAQQFPDLHSELNLSSLELGDSALYFCASSLSGGPGYNEQFFGPGTRLTVL.